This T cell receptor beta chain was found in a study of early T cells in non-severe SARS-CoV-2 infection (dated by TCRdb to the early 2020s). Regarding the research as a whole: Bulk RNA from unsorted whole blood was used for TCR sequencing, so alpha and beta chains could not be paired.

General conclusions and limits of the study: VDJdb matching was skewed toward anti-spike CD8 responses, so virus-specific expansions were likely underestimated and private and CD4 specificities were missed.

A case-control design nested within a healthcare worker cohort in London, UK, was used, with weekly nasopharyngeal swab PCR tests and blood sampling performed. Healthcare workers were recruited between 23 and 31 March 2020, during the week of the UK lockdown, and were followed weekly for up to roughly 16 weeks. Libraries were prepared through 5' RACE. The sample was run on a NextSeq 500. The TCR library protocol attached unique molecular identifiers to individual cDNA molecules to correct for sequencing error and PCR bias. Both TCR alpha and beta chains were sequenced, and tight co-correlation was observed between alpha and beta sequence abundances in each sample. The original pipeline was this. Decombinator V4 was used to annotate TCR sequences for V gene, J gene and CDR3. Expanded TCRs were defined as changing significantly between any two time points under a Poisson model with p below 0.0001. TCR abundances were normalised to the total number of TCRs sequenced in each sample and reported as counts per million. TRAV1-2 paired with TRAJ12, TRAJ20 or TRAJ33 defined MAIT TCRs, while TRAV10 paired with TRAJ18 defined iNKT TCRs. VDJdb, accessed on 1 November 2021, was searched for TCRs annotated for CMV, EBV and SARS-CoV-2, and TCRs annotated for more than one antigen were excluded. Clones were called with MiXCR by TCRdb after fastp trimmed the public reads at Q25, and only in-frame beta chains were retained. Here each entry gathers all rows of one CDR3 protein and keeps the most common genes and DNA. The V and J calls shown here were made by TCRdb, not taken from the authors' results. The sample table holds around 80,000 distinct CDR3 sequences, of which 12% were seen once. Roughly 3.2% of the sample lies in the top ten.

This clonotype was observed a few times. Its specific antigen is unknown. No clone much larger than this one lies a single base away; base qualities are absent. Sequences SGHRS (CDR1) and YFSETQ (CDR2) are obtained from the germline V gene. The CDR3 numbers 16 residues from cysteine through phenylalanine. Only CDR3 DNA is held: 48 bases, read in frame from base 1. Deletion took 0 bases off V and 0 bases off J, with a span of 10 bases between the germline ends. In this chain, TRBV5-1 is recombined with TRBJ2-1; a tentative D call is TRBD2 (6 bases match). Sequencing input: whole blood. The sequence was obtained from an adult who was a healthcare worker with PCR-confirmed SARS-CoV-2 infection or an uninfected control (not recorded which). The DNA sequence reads TGCGCCAGCAGCTTGGGTGTAGCGGCCTCCTACAATGAGCAGTTCTTC. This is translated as CASSLGVAASYNEQFF.